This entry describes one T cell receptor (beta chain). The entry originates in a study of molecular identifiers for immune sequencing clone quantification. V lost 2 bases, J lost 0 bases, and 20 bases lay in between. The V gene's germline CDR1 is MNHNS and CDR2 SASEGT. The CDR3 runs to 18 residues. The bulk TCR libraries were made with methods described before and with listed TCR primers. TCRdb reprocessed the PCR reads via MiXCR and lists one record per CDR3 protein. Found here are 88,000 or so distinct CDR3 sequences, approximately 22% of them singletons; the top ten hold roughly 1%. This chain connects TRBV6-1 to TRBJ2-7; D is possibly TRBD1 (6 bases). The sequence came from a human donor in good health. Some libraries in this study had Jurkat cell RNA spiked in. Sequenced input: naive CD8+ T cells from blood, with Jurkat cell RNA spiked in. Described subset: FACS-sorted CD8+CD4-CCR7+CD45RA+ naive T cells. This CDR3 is CASSEIWQGRGSSYEQYF. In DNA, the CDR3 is TGTGCCAGCAGTGAAATCTGGCAGGGGAGAGGTTCCTCCTACGAGCAGTACTTC.